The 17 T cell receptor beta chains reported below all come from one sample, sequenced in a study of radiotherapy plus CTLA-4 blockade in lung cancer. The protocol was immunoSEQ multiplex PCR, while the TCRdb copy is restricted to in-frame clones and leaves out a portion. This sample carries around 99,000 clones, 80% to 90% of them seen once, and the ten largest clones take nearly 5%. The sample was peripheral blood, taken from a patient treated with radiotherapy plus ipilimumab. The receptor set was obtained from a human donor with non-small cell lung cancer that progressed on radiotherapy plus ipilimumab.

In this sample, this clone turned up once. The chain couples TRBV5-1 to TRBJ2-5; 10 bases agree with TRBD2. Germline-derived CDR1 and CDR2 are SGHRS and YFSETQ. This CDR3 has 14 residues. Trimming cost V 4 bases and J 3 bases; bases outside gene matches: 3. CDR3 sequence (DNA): TGCGCCAGCAGCCGCACTAGCGGGGAAGAGACCCAGTACTTC. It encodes CASSRTSGEETQYF.

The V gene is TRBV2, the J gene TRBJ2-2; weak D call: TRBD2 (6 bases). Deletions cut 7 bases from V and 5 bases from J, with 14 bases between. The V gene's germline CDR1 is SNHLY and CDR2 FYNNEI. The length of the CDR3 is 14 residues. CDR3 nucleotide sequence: TGTGCCAGCACCTCTAGCGTAGGGACCGGGGAGCTGTTTTTT. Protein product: CASTSSVGTGELFF. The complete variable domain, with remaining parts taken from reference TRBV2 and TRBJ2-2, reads EPEVTQTPSHQVTQMGQEVILRCVPISNHLYFYWYRQILGQKVEFLVSFYNNEISEKSEIFDDQFSVERPDGSNFTLKIRSTKLEDSAMYFCASTSSVGTGELFFGEGSRLTVL.

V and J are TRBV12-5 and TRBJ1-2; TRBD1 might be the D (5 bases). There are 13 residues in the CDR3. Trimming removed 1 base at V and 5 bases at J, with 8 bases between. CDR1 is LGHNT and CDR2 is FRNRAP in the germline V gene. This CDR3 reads CASGLGQSYGYTF. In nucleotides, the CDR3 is TGTGCTAGTGGTTTGGGACAGAGTTATGGCTACACCTTC.

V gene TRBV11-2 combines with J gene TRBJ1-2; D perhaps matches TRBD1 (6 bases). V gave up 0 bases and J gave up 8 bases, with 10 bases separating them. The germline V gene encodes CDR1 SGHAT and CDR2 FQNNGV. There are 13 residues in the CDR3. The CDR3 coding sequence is TGTGCCAGCAGCTTAGATCTCAGGGGCGGCTACACCTTC. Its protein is CASSLDLRGGYTF.

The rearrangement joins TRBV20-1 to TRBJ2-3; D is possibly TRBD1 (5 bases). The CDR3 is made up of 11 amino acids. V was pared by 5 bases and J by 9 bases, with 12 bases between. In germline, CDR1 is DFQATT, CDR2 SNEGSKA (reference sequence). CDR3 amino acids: CSASRSGTQYF. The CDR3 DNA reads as TGCAGTGCTTCACGGTCAGGGACGCAGTATTTT.

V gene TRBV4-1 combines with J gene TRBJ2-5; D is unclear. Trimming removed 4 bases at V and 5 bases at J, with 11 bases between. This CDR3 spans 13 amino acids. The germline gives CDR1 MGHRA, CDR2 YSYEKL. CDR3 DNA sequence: TGCGCCAGCAGCCTTCAAGAAGGGGAGACCCAGTACTTC. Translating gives CASSLQEGETQYF.

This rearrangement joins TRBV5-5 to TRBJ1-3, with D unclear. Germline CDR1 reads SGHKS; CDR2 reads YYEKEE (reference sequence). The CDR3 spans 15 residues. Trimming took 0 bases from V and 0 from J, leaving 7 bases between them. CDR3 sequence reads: CASSLAPSSGNTIYF. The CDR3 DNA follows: TGTGCCAGCAGCTTGGCGCCTAGCTCTGGAAACACCATATATTTT.

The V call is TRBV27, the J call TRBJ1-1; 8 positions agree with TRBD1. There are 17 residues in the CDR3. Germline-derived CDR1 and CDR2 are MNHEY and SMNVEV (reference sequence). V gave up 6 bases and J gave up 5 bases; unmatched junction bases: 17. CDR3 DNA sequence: TGTGCCAGCAGCTTAAGGGTGACAGGGGCTTGGGAGACTGAAGCTTTCTTT. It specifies CASSLRVTGAWETEAFF.

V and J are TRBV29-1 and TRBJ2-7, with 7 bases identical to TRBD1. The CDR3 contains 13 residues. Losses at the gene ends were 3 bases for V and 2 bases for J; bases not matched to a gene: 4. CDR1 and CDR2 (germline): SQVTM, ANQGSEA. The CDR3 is CSVEGTATYEQYF. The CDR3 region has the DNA TGCAGCGTTGAGGGGACAGCGACCTACGAGCAGTACTTC.

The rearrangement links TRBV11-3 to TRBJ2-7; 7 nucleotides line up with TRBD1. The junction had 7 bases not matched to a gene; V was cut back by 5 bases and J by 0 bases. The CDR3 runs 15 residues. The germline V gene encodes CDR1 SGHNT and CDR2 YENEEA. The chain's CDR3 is CASSHRTGLSYEQYF. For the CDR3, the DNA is TGTGCCAGCAGCCATAGGACAGGACTCTCCTACGAGCAGTACTTC. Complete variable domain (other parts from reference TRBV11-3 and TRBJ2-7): EAGVVQSPRYKIIEKKQPVAFWCNPISGHNTLYWYLQNLGQGPELLIRYENEEAVDDSQLPKDRFSAERLKGVDSTLKIQPAELGDSAVYLCASSHRTGLSYEQYFGPGTRLTVT.

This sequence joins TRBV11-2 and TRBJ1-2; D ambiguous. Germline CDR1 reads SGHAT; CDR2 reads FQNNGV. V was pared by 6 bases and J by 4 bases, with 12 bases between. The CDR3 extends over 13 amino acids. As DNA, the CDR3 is TGTGCCAGCAGTCAGGACCGTGGCTATGGCTACACCTTC. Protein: CASSQDRGYGYTF.

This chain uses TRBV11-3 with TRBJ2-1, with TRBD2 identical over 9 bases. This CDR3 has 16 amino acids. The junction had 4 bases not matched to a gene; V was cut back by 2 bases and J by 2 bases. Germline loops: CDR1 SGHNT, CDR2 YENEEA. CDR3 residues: CASSLIAGAPYNEQFF. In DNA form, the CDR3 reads TGTGCCAGCAGCTTAATAGCGGGAGCCCCCTACAATGAGCAGTTCTTC.

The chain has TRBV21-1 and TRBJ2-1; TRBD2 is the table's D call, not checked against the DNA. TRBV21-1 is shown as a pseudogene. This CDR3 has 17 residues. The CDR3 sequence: CASRESVATHSDNEQFF. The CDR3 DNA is TGTGCCAGCAGGGAGTCCGTAGCTACACATTCCGACAATGAGCAGTTCTTC.

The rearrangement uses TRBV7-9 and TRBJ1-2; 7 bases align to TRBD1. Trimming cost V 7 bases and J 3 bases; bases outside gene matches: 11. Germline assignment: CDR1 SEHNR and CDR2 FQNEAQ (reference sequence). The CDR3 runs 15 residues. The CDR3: CASTIGTASDYGYTF. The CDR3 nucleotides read TGTGCCAGCACGATCGGGACAGCATCTGACTATGGCTACACCTTC.

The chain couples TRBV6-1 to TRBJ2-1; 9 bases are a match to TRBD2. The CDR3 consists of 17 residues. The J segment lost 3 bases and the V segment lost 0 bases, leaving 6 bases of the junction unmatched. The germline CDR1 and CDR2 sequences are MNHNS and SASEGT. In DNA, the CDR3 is TGTGCCAGCAGTGAAGCGCTCGTGACTAGCGGCTACAATGAGCAGTTCTTC. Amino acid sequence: CASSEALVTSGYNEQFF.

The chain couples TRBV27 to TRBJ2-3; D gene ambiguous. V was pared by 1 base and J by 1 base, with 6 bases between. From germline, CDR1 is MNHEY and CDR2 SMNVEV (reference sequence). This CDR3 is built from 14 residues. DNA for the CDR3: TGTGCCAGCAGTTTATGGACGGGCACAGATACGCAGTATTTT. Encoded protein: CASSLWTGTDTQYF.

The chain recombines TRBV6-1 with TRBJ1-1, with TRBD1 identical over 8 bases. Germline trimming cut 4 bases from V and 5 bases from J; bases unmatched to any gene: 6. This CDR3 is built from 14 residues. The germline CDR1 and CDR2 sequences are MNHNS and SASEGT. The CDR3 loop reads CASSAQTGGTEAFF. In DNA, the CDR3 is TGTGCCAGCAGTGCGCAAACAGGGGGAACTGAAGCTTTCTTT.